The 24 T cell receptor beta chains below were found in one sample sequenced in a study of identical twins. TCRdb passed the 5' RACE reads through MiXCR, listing each CDR3 protein once. The sample includes about 280,000 distinct CDR3 sequences, approximately 8.5% of them seen just once. These same data were also listed under a study on yellow fever vaccine responses in identical twins.

The sequenced material came from memory (CD45RO+) T cells sorted from blood. The receptors here all came from a woman aged 18 to 35 in good health.

This clonotype showed up many times. The chain employs TRBV20-1 and TRBJ2-7; tentative D call: TRBD2 (5 bases). CDR3 length: 12 residues. The V end was cut by 5 bases, the J end by 5 bases, with 13 bases between. The germline V gene has CDR1 DFQATT and CDR2 SNEGSKA (reference sequence). In DNA form, the CDR3 reads TGCAGTGCTCCCGGGATCCGGGACGAGCAGTACGTC. Its protein is CSAPGIRDEQYV.

The chain has TRBV28 and TRBJ2-5, with TRBD2 as a possible D gene (6 bases). The CDR3 covers 13 residues. Trimming took 7 bases from V and 3 from J, leaving 12 bases between them. Germline CDR1 reads MDHEN; CDR2 reads SYDVKM. This CDR3 reads CASKAGSEETQYF. The CDR3 region has the DNA TGTGCCAGCAAGGCGGGATCTGAAGAGACCCAGTACTTC. The entire variable domain, with the rest obtained from reference TRBV28 and TRBJ2-5, is as follows: DVKVTQSSRYLVKRTGEKVFLECVQDMDHENMFWYRQDPGLGLRLIYFSYDVKMKEKGDIPEGYSVSREKKERFSLILESASTNQTSMYLCASKAGSEETQYFGPGTRLLVL.

This clonotype was counted ten times or more. This chain connects TRBV20-1 to TRBJ1-2, with D possibly TRBD1 on 6 matching bases. Germline CDR1 DFQATT, CDR2 SNEGSKA (reference sequence). V was shortened by 3 bases and J by 7 bases, with 18 bases between the two germline ends. The CDR3 is made up of 14 amino acids. In DNA form, the CDR3 reads TGCAGTGCTAGTCTGATCAGGGGAGTAGCTGGCTACACCTTC. Residues: CSASLIRGVAGYTF.

A few counts support this clonotype. This rearrangement joins TRBV29-1 to TRBJ1-4, with unresolved D. Trimming took 4 bases from V and 5 from J, leaving 8 bases between them. CDR3 length equals 12 residues. CDR1 and CDR2 (germline): SQVTM, ANQGSEA. The CDR3: CSVGDKNEKLFF. The CDR3 bases are TGCAGCGTTGGAGATAAAAATGAAAAACTGTTTTTT. Full variable domain (rest looked up from reference TRBV29-1 and TRBJ1-4): SAVISQKPSRDICQRGTSLTIQCQVDSQVTMMFWYRQQPGQSLTLIATANQGSEATYESGFVIDKFPISRPNLTFSTLTVSNMSPEDSSIYLCSVGDKNEKLFFGSGTQLSVL.

The chain carries TRBV12-3 or TRBV12-4 and TRBJ2-7; tentative D call: TRBD2 (6 bases). The CDR3 length is 14 residues. The V gene lost 5 bases and the J gene lost 5 bases, with 16 bases spanning the gap. The CDR3 DNA is TGTGCCAGCAGTCCCTCGACTAGGAGAGACGAGCAGTACTTC. It yields the protein CASSPSTRRDEQYF.

This clonotype was found many times. The chain joins TRBV5-1 to TRBJ1-2, with D maybe TRBD1 (6 bases). Looked up from germline, CDR1 is SGHRS and CDR2 is YFSETQ. The ends were cut back, 4 bases at V and 8 bases at J, with 15 bases in the middle. This CDR3 has 13 amino acids. The CDR3 bases are TGCGCCAGCAGCGCCGGGGGCTTGGAAGGCTACACCTTC. Translated: CASSAGGLEGYTF. Using reference TRBV5-1 and TRBJ1-2 for the parts outside the CDR3, the full variable domain is KAGVTQTPRYLIKTRGQQVTLSCSPISGHRSVSWYQQTPGQGLQFLFEYFSETQRNKGNFPGRFSGRQFSNSRSEMNVSTLELGDSALYLCASSAGGLEGYTFGSGTRLTVV.

This clonotype appeared a few times. The genes are TRBV27 and TRBJ1-4; D is uncertain. Germline CDR1 reads MNHEY; CDR2 reads SMNVEV (reference sequence). There are 16 residues in the CDR3. The V and J ends lost 0 bases and 6 bases respectively, with 14 bases between them. This chain's CDR3 is CASSLSLWGADEKLFF. Written as DNA, the CDR3 is TGTGCCAGCAGTTTATCGCTGTGGGGAGCTGATGAAAAACTGTTTTTT.

The chain combines TRBV25-1 with TRBJ1-1; tentative D call: TRBD1 (6 bases). This CDR3 has 13 residues. Germline-derived CDR1 and CDR2 are MGHDK and SYGVNS. Trimming removed 3 bases at V and 7 bases at J, with 12 bases between. The CDR3: CASSEGGGLEAFF. The CDR3 nucleotides are TGTGCCAGCAGTGAGGGGGGGGGCCTTGAAGCTTTCTTT.

As concerns this clonotype: An end of the junction differs from the germline gene, which may be a read error. V and J are TRBV5-5 and TRBJ2-2; D unresolved. From germline, CDR1 is SGHKS and CDR2 YYEKEE (reference sequence). This CDR3 region has 15 residues. The CDR3 region has the DNA TGTGACAGCAGCTTGGTGCTAGCGAACACCGGGGAGCTGTTTTTT. Its translation: CDSSLVLANTGELFF.

This clonotype has more than one count but fewer than ten. The chain has TRBV7-9 and TRBJ1-4, with D possibly being TRBD1 (6 bases). Germline V gene lookup returns CDR1 SEHNR and CDR2 FQNEAQ (reference sequence). The CDR3 sequence is 16 residues long. Trimming took off 7 bases at V and 0 bases at J, with 15 bases between the two ends. CDR3 sequence reads: CASTRTGRATNEKLFF. In nucleotides, the CDR3 is TGTGCCAGCACCCGCACAGGGCGTGCAACTAATGAAAAACTGTTTTTT.

The V gene is TRBV27, the J gene TRBJ1-6; D is possibly TRBD1 (5 bases). This CDR3 contains 14 residues. Germline V gene sequence: CDR1 MNHEY, CDR2 SMNVEV (reference sequence). The germline V and J ends were trimmed by 9 bases and 7 bases, with 16 bases remaining between them. The CDR3 loop reads CARKGPTLNSPLHF. The CDR3 nucleotides read TGTGCCAGGAAGGGACCCACCCTAAATTCACCCCTCCACTTT.

This clonotype was seen a handful of times. The gene calls are TRBV13 and TRBJ2-3; a weak D match, TRBD2 (6 bases). Germline V gene data show CDR1 as PRHDT and CDR2 as FYEKMQ (reference sequence). V gave up 0 bases and J gave up 0 bases, with 16 bases separating them. The CDR3 totals 18 residues. The DNA for the CDR3 is TGTGCCAGCAGCTTAGGGCGGGACTCGGACCTTAGCACAGATACGCAGTATTTT. Translated, it gives CASSLGRDSDLSTDTQYF.

This chain uses TRBV19 with TRBJ1-2; perhaps TRBD1 as D (5 bases). Germline V lookup: CDR1 LNHDA, CDR2 SQIVND (reference sequence). The CDR3 has 13 amino acids. The V end lost 3 bases, the J end lost 5 bases, and 10 bases lay between the germline ends. For the CDR3, the DNA is TGTGCCAGTAGTATCGGGACGTCTTATGGCTACACCTTC. Protein product: CASSIGTSYGYTF.

This clonotype was counted at least ten times. This sequence joins TRBV6-1 and TRBJ1-5; no clear D. V lost 0 bases and J lost 4, with 10 bases in between. The CDR3 loop spans 15 amino acids. CDR1 MNHNS and CDR2 SASEGT come from the germline V gene. DNA for the CDR3: TGTGCCAGCAGTGAAGCTTGGGCAGTGAATCAGCCCCAGCATTTT. This encodes CASSEAWAVNQPQHF.

This clonotype was detected a few times. This chain uses TRBV3-1 with TRBJ2-1; TRBD2 is a possible D gene (5 bases). The CDR3 runs 12 residues. V was cut by 3 bases and J by 10 bases, with 10 bases left in between. Germline values: CDR1 LGHDT, CDR2 YNNKEL (reference sequence). The CDR3 sequence is CASSQLSGEQFF. For the CDR3, the DNA is TGTGCCAGCAGCCAGCTTTCGGGGGAGCAGTTCTTC.

The chain employs TRBV28 and TRBJ1-5; D gene unclear. The V and J ends lost 6 bases and 7 bases respectively, with 19 bases between them. This CDR3 contains 15 residues. Germline lookup yields CDR1 MDHEN and CDR2 SYDVKM. The CDR3 DNA follows: TGTGCCAGCAGCAAAATGCGAGAACGCGGGCAGCCCCAGCATTTT. Translated: CASSKMRERGQPQHF.

The rearrangement links TRBV6-5 to TRBJ1-1; no clear D gene. The germline V and J ends were trimmed by 2 bases and 1 base, with 11 bases remaining between them. The CDR3 covers 15 residues. Germline loops: CDR1 MNHEY, CDR2 SVGAGI. CDR3 loop: CASSYVGVSNTEAFF. The CDR3 DNA reads TGTGCCAGCAGTTACGTTGGGGTCTCGAACACTGAAGCTTTCTTT.

This chain uses TRBV27 with TRBJ2-7; either TRBD1 or TRBD2 may supply D (6 bases each). With 6 bases removed from V and 4 bases from J, the gap between germline ends came to 22 bases. The germline gives CDR1 MNHEY, CDR2 SMNVEV (reference sequence). This CDR3 comprises 16 residues. The DNA for the CDR3 is TGTGCCAGCAGACTAACAGGGAGGCCTATCCTTTACGAGCAGTACTTC. It encodes CASRLTGRPILYEQYF.

The rearrangement uses TRBV5-1 and TRBJ2-7; D may correspond to TRBD1 or TRBD2 (6 bases each). Germline V lookup: CDR1 SGHRS, CDR2 YFSETQ. The V end lost 6 bases, the J end lost 3 bases, and 13 bases lay between the germline ends. The CDR3 totals 13 residues. In DNA, the CDR3 is TGCGCCAGCAAGGGGGGAGGTTTCTACGAGCAGTACTTC. Translated: CASKGGGFYEQYF.

This chain links TRBV7-6 with TRBJ2-2; the match to TRBD1 covers 9 bases. Germline CDR1 is SGHVS and CDR2 is FNYEAQ. The CDR3 contains 13 residues. V trimming: 10 bases; J trimming: 5 bases; junction bases outside the gene matches: 5. As DNA, the CDR3 is TGTGCCACCCGGACAGGGGTGACCGGGGAGCTGTTTTTT. Translating it yields CATRTGVTGELFF.

This clonotype was found many times. This chain connects TRBV9 to TRBJ1-6; tentatively, D is TRBD1 (5 bases). Trimming took 6 bases from V and 6 from J, leaving 10 bases between them. CDR3 length: 13 amino acids. Germline-derived CDR1 and CDR2 are SGDLS and YYNGEE. In nucleotides, the CDR3 is TGTGCCAGCAATGGGGGGGTTAATTCACCCCTCCACTTT. Encoded protein: CASNGGVNSPLHF.

In this sample, this clonotype turned up a few times. The chain uses TRBV6-2 or TRBV6-3 and TRBJ2-7; the D gene is possibly TRBD1 (6 bases). V lost 2 bases and J 6 bases, leaving 11 bases between the germline ends. The CDR3 contains 13 residues. Germline CDR1 reads MNHEY; CDR2 reads SVGEGT. CDR3 DNA sequence: TGTGCCAGCAGTTACCGAGACAGGCCCGAGCAGTACTTC. Amino acids: CASSYRDRPEQYF.

The chain combines TRBV20-1 with TRBJ2-5; D is perhaps TRBD1 or TRBD2 (6 bases each). This CDR3 is built from 13 residues. From germline, CDR1 is DFQATT and CDR2 SNEGSKA (reference sequence). Trimming removed 5 bases at V and 5 bases at J, with 15 bases between. This CDR3 reads CSARPGAGETQYF. Written as DNA, the CDR3 is TGCAGTGCTCGACCGGGGGCCGGGGAGACCCAGTACTTC.

The sample holds many counts of this clonotype. The chain has TRBV5-1 and TRBJ2-1; D may be TRBD1 (5 bases). The CDR3 runs to 14 residues. Trimming cost V 4 bases and J 6 bases, with 14 bases left between them. Germline-derived CDR1 and CDR2 are SGHRS and YFSETQ. CDR3 nucleotides: TGCGCCAGCAGCCCTGGTCAAGGGGCCAATGAGCAGTTCTTC. As protein: CASSPGQGANEQFF.